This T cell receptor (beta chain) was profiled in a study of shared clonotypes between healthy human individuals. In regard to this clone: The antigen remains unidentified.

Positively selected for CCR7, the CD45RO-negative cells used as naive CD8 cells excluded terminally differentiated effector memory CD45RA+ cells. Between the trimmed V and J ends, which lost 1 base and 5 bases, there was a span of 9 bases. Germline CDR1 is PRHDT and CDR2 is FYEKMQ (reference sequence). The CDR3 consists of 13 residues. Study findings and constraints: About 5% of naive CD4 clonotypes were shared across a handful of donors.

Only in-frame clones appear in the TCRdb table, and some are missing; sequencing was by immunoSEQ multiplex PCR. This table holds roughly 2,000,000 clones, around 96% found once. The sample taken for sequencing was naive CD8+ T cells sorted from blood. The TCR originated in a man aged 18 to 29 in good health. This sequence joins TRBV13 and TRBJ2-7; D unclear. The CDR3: CASSLVVANEQYF. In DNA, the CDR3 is TGTGCCAGCAGCTTAGTTGTTGCGAACGAGCAGTACTTC. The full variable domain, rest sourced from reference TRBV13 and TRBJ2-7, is AAGVIQSPRHLIKEKRETATLKCYPIPRHDTVYWYQQGPGQDPQFLISFYEKMQSDKGSIPDRFSAQQFSDYHSELNMSSLELGDSALYFCASSLVVANEQYFGPGTRLTVT.